This T cell receptor beta chain was recovered during a study of early T cells in non-severe SARS-CoV-2 infection. About the study: The input, bulk RNA from unsorted whole blood, was sequenced, and chains were unpaired.

Study-level results: Matching against VDJdb likely underestimated virus-specific expansions, favoring anti-spike CD8.

Individually, cDNA molecules had unique molecular identifiers attached to them. MiXCR, applied by TCRdb to the 5' RACE reads, yields one record per CDR3 protein. The sample includes nearly 110,000 distinct CDR3 sequences, 11% seen only once; the top ten take roughly 7.1%. The ends were cut back, 6 bases at V and 2 bases at J, with 8 bases in the middle. Germline V gene sequence: CDR1 MDHEN, CDR2 SYDVKM. This CDR3 has 13 amino acids. Comments on this clonotype: Its antigen is not identified.

Sequencing input: whole blood. This TCR was sampled from an adult who was a healthcare worker with PCR-confirmed SARS-CoV-2 infection or an uninfected control (not recorded which). The chain carries TRBV28 and TRBJ2-1; D remains unclear. The CDR3 here is CASRDHTYNEQFF. CDR3 nucleotide sequence: TGTGCCAGCAGGGACCATACCTACAATGAGCAGTTCTTC. The full variable domain, rest sourced from reference TRBV28 and TRBJ2-1, is DVKVTQSSRYLVKRTGEKVFLECVQDMDHENMFWYRQDPGLGLRLIYFSYDVKMKEKGDIPEGYSVSREKKERFSLILESASTNQTSMYLCASRDHTYNEQFFGPGTRLTVL.